The clone carrying this T cell receptor beta chain was detected ten times or more. RNA transcripts served as the template for amplifying TCR beta CDR3 regions. Primed by the HTBI set, a first-round RT-PCR was run on the TCR CDR3. TCRdb passed the multiplex PCR reads through MiXCR, listing each CDR3 protein once. Of some 370,000 distinct CDR3 sequences in the sample, about 14% were seen once. This CDR3 is 15 amino acids long. The V and J ends lost 6 bases and 5 bases, in that order; junction bases with no gene match: 7. The germline V gene encodes CDR1 LGHDT and CDR2 YNNKEL (reference sequence). The sample comes from a study of T cells in Graves' hyperthyroidism and ophthalmopathy. It was uncontrolled infection, other autoimmune disease, pregnancy or lactation that excluded patients. Diagnoses were established using clinical symptoms, serum thyroxine and TRAb, thyroid ultrasound and orbital computed tomography.

The sequenced sample consisted of blood. The J gene is TRBJ1-6, the V gene TRBV3-1; TRBD1 aligns across 7 bases. The clonotype originates from a man aged 50 to 59 with Graves' ophthalmopathy. The CDR3 coding sequence is TGTGCCAGCAGTCGGTCGGGACAGAATAATTCACCCCTCCACTTT. As protein: CASSRSGQNNSPLHF.